This T cell receptor (beta chain) derives from a study of Ad26.COV2.S vaccination and SARS-CoV-2 variants. General study points: Measurement of non-spike TCR breadth gave similar results in vaccine and placebo recipients.

CDR3 length: 11 amino acids. Trimming removed 7 bases at V and 7 bases at J, with 10 bases between. CDR1 MNHNY and CDR2 SVGAGI come from the germline V gene (reference sequence). TCRdb's copy holds only in-frame clones and misses some; the assay was immunoSEQ multiplex PCR. Among about 350,000 clones listed, about 85% were seen once. As for treatment: roughly 18 received Ad26.COV2.S at low or high dose, single or two shots; 5 received placebo; per-sample allocation not given. Material that was analyzed had been drawn on day 63 after the first vaccine or placebo injection. Donor was an adult aged 18-55 years in Boston. It was Wuhan-strain SARS-CoV-2 spike that the Ad26 vaccine vector expressed. Remarks on this clone: The antigen remains unidentified.

The genes are TRBV6-6 and TRBJ2-5; no clear D. The starting material was peripheral blood, obtained in a trial of Ad26.COV2.S vaccine versus placebo. The clonotype comes from a person between 18 and 65 years old who received the Ad26.COV2.S COVID-19 vaccine or a placebo. CDR3 protein: CASTLGGTQYF. The CDR3 DNA sequence: TGTGCCAGCACCCTAGGCGGGACCCAGTACTTC.